This TCR beta chain was identified during a study of blood T cell repertoires in COVID-19 (dated by TCRdb to between 2020 and 2021). Background on the whole study: Collaborator samples came from the United States, Italy and Spain and covered acute and convalescent phases of COVID-19. The prospective study material was composed of cDNA or gDNA derived from T cells, B-cell-depleted T cells, or PBMCs. Subjects who had been exposed to COVID-19, were actively infected with it, or had recovered from it provided the deeply sampled blood TCRbeta repertoires that made up the dataset. A freely available public database, intended as a resource for researchers studying the immune response to SARS-CoV-2, is where the repertoires were released. The samples were drawn from two sources: the first 160 participants of the ongoing ImmuneRACE study, and over 1,000 subjects contributed by 6 global collaborators. The sample metadata nearly always contained a de-identified subject ID, COVID-19 status, age in years and sex. Where available, HLA class I and class II types were obtained from metadata supplied by the sample provider rather than from assay-based typing. The investigation overall reported the following: Clinical and demographic metadata were provided uncurated, with the amount varying by source and participant.

TCRbeta CDR3 regions were amplified from genomic DNA using the immunoSEQ Assay, a bias-controlled multiplex PCR. For the original study's pipeline: The number of nucleated cells in each sample was estimated from the amplification of reference gene primers within the assay. To quantify the absolute abundance of each unique TCRbeta CDR3 rearrangement, sequence reads were collapsed and filtered. For each sample, productive Simpson clonality was calculated by taking the square root of Simpson's diversity index across productive rearrangements. This is the immuneACCESS table as TCRdb keeps it, with only in-frame sequences that have V and J called. A part of the clones is gone; compared with another copy, unresolved V genes explain less than half, and the rest is unexplained. That table supplies the V and J calls and clone size; D and trimming were determined from the DNA. A total of 150,000 to 180,000 clones appear in this sample, roughly 78% of them only once. The biggest ten clones account for roughly 1.7% of the sample.

The collaborating institutions used their own protocols to collect whole blood in K2EDTA tubes. Collaborator samples were shipped for TCRbeta analysis as frozen whole blood, isolated PBMCs, or DNA extracted from either sample type. This clone was seen only a few times. This clone's antigen is unknown. It has no much larger one-base neighbor in the sample; base qualities were not kept. Specimen: peripheral blood. The sequence was obtained from an older man with acute or convalescent COVID-19.

The DNA reads as follows: TGCGCCAGCAGCTTGGTCCAGCGGGGGGACACAGATACGCAGTATTTT. This yields the protein CASSLVQRGDTDTQYF. The chain is made from TRBV5-1 and TRBJ2-3; a stretch of 9 junction bases matches TRBD2. V and J are trimmed by 0 bases and 2 bases, and the gene matches miss 4 bases of the junction. From cysteine to phenylalanine, the CDR3 is 16 amino acids long. CDR3 DNA is the only sequence kept; it has 48 bases, read in frame from the first base. Taken from the germline V gene, the CDR1 and CDR2 loops are SGHRS and YFSETQ.